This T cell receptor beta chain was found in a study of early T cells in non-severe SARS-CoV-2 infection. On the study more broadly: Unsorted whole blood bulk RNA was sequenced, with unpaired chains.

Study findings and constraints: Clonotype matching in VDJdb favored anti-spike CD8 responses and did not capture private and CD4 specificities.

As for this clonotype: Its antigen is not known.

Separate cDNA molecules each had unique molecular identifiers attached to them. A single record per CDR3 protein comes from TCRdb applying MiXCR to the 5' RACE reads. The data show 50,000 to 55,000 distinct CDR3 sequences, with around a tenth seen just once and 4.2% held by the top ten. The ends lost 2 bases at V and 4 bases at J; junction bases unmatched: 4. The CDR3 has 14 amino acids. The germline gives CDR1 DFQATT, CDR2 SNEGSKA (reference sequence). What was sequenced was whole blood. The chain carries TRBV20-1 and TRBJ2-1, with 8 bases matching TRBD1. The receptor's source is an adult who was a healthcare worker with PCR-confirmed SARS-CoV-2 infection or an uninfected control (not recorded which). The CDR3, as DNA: TGCAGTGCTAGACAGGGGGCTATTTACAATGAGCAGTTCTTC. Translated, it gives CSARQGAIYNEQFF.